Listed below are T cell receptor beta chains from one sample, sequenced in a study of T cell changes during pregnancy in multiple sclerosis. The table came from immunoSEQ multiplex PCR; TCRdb's copy has only in-frame clones and leaves some out. In the table there are about 77,000 clones, 85% to 95% of which are singletons. Source: peripheral blood, taken after pregnancy. Every receptor here comes from a female donor in good health, enrolled as a control in a pregnancy study. CDR3s leave out the opening cysteine and the closing phenylalanine or tryptophan. Not all rows give a size; the values are once, few, many and, for expanded clones, a class.

CDR3 length	V gene	clone size	J gene	CDR3 protein
13	TRBV7-6	few	TRBJ1-4	ASSLPQSGDEKLF
11	TRBV28	once	TRBJ1-2	ASSLTGWNGYT
13	TRBV5-1	NA	TRBJ2-2	ASRPTSGSTGELF
13	TRBV19	NA	TRBJ1-6	ASSIGGQGNSPLH
11	TRBV7-6	NA	TRBJ2-7	ASSQGTGREQY
13	TRBV5-4	NA	TRBJ2-1	ASSYYRFSYNEQF
14	TRBV7-2	NA	TRBJ2-2	ASSLVPSDYTGELF
16	TRBV11-2	NA	TRBJ2-1	ASSRKTRGQMLGNEQF
10	TRBV29-1	few	TRBJ1-1	SVEGGGPGAF
10	TRBV19	NA	TRBJ1-1	ASSGQHTEAF
16	TRBV18	NA	TRBJ1-4	ASSPYGTAEGTNEKLF
12	TRBV2	NA	TRBJ2-5	ASRGLTVQETQY
17	TRBV7-9	NA	TRBJ2-1	ASSLDARREGNSYNEQF
16	TRBV7-8	NA	TRBJ1-2	ASSLARGGVGPNYGYT
12	TRBV10-3	NA	TRBJ2-7	AISEYVISYEQY
12	TRBV12-5	NA	TRBJ2-6	ASGQGSGANVLT
11	TRBV6-1	NA	TRBJ2-5	ASSGTGFETQY
10	TRBV30	NA	TRBJ2-7	AWTTGYHEQY
12	TRBV19	NA	TRBJ2-5	ASSLSGGTETQY
13	TRBV28	NA	TRBJ1-4	ASSVPQGASEKLF
12	TRBV6-5	NA	TRBJ2-1	ASSSPLAGGEQF
14	TRBV5-8	NA	TRBJ2-7	ASSLDGGTGSYEQY
15	TRBV7-9	NA	TRBJ2-5	ASFRLAGGPYQETQY
14	TRBV7-8	NA	TRBJ1-1	ASSLGSTGVYSEAF
13	TRBV7-8	once	TRBJ1-4	ASSASTGAGEKLF
12	TRBV18	NA	TRBJ1-2	ASSPSQDNYGYT
9	TRBV6-1	once	TRBJ2-7	ASSVEREQY
13	TRBV6-5	NA	TRBJ1-1	ASRISGISNTEAF
13	TRBV2	NA	TRBJ2-2	ASSEGIGGTGELF
13	TRBV19	once	TRBJ2-3	ATNLRGGRTDTQY
13	TRBV19	NA	TRBJ2-7	ASSIRTGVRGEQY
14	TRBV9	NA	TRBJ2-2	ASSETGQPNTGELF
11	TRBV7-2	NA	TRBJ2-7	ASTTRSSYEQY
13	TRBV7-2	NA	TRBJ2-5	ASSLGTSGQETQY
12	TRBV7-9	NA	TRBJ2-5	ASSSERDWETQY
14	TRBV9	NA	TRBJ2-2	ASRAGISPNTGELF
12	TRBV11-2	NA	TRBJ2-5	ASSQDRGIETQY
12	TRBV7-8	once	TRBJ2-3	ASSLGQSTDTQY
10	TRBV2	NA	TRBJ2-4	ASRGQGNIQY
12	TRBV28	once	TRBJ2-3	ASSLAGVTDTQY
12	TRBV15	NA	TRBJ1-1	ATSRFRTTPEAF
9	TRBV2	once	TRBJ2-1	ASSYAGEQF
16	TRBV15	NA	TRBJ2-6	ATSRVGQGLAGANVLT
12	TRBV5-1	NA	TRBJ2-5	ASQKGTVQETQY
8	TRBV7-8	NA	TRBJ2-1	ASSRGLLV
14	TRBV7-2	NA	TRBJ2-1	ASSLAHLREGTRQF